This entry lists 29 T cell receptor beta chains sequenced from one sample in a study of blood T cell repertoires in COVID-19. Produced via immunoSEQ multiplex PCR; TCRdb's table is partial and in-frame only. This table holds 80,000 to 90,000 clones, around 88% found once. The source material was peripheral blood. The receptors were sampled from a man in his sixties with acute or convalescent COVID-19.

CDR3 sequence (DNA): TGTGCCAGCAGCGTAGGGACTAGCGGGGGGAACACCGGGGAGCTGTTTTTT. This sequence encodes CASSVGTSGGNTGELFF. This sequence joins TRBV9 and TRBJ2-2, with 13 positions matching TRBD2. Per the germline V gene, CDR1 is SGDLS and CDR2 is YYNGEE. There are 17 residues in the CDR3. The J segment lost 1 base and the V segment lost 0 bases, leaving 0 bases of the junction unmatched.

The chain has TRBV5-6 and TRBJ2-1; 12 nucleotides line up with TRBD2. Germline assignment: CDR1 SGHDT and CDR2 YYEEEE. V trimming: 3 bases; J trimming: 4 bases; junction bases outside the gene matches: 5. The length of the CDR3 is 16 residues. For the CDR3, the DNA is TGTGCCAGCAGCTCGCTGACTAGCGGGGGATACAATGAGCAGTTCTTC. It is translated as CASSSLTSGGYNEQFF.

The chain couples TRBV6-6 to TRBJ1-6, with TRBD1 matching 7 bases. Germline V gene sequence: CDR1 MNHNY, CDR2 SVGAGI (reference sequence). Trimming at V came to 5 bases and at J to 10 bases, leaving 8 bases not matched to a gene. The CDR3 spans 14 residues. The CDR3 DNA sequence: TGTGCCAGCAGTGAGACAGGGACTCGGTCACCCCTCCACTTT. Translation: CASSETGTRSPLHF.

V usage is TRBV27 and J usage is TRBJ1-2, with 8 bases lining up with TRBD1. The junction had 4 bases not matched to a gene; V was cut back by 0 bases and J by 4 bases. This CDR3 spans 15 amino acids. Germline V gene sequence: CDR1 MNHEY, CDR2 SMNVEV (reference sequence). This CDR3 is CASSLSRGLSYGYTF. In DNA form, the CDR3 reads TGTGCCAGCAGTTTATCCAGGGGGCTCAGCTATGGCTACACCTTC.

This clone was recorded only once. The chain joins TRBV6-5 to TRBJ1-5; 7 bases match TRBD1. Looked up from germline, CDR1 is MNHEY and CDR2 is SVGAGI. The CDR3 runs to 14 residues. V was pared by 5 bases and J by 4 bases, with 5 bases of the junction left unmatched. The CDR3 protein is CASSNRQGNQPQHF. DNA for the CDR3: TGTGCCAGCAGTAACCGACAGGGAAATCAGCCCCAGCATTTT.

The chain joins TRBV9 to TRBJ1-1, with D perhaps TRBD1 (5 bases). This CDR3 comprises 13 residues. Trimming took 1 base from V and 3 from J, leaving 7 bases between them. The germline CDR1 and CDR2 sequences are SGDLS and YYNGEE. The CDR3 sequence is CASSVWGDTEAFF. The CDR3 nucleotides read TGTGCCAGCAGCGTATGGGGGGACACTGAAGCTTTCTTT.

V gene TRBV6-6 combines with J gene TRBJ2-7; 8 positions match TRBD1. The CDR3 sequence is 14 residues long. Trimming took 6 bases from V and 6 from J; bases not matched to a gene: 10. CDR1 and CDR2 (germline): MNHNY, SVGAGI (reference sequence). CDR3 region: CASSLPTGEGEQYF. The CDR3 nucleotides read TGTGCCAGCAGCTTACCGACAGGGGAAGGCGAGCAGTACTTC.

The chain is built from TRBV14 and TRBJ1-4; a possible D gene is TRBD1 (6 bases). The CDR3 is made up of 15 amino acids. Per germline, CDR1 SGHDN and CDR2 FVKESK. The germline V and J ends were trimmed by 1 base and 5 bases, with 11 bases remaining between them. CDR3 bases: TGTGCCAGCAGCCAAGGCAGGGGATTGAATGAAAAACTGTTTTTT. As protein: CASSQGRGLNEKLFF.

This clone was found once. The chain employs TRBV7-9 and TRBJ1-6; TRBD1 matches 8 bases. The V gene's germline CDR1 is SEHNR and CDR2 FQNEAQ (reference sequence). The CDR3 has 14 residues. The V segment lost 5 bases and the J segment 8 bases; nucleotides outside the gene matches: 5. CDR3 nucleotide sequence: TGTGCCAGCAGCCAAGGACAGGGTTATTCACCCCTCCACTTT. Protein product: CASSQGQGYSPLHF.

The sample holds a few counts of this clone. The rearrangement joins TRBV6-5 to TRBJ2-7; 11 positions agree with TRBD2. The V gene end was trimmed by 7 bases and the J gene end by 2 bases; junction bases not matched to a gene: 4. The CDR3 is 14 amino acids. Germline V gene data show CDR1 as MNHEY and CDR2 as SVGAGI. CDR3 bases: TGTGCCAGCATTCTACTAGCGGGGGCCTACGAGCAGTACTTC. Protein: CASILLAGAYEQYF.

The chain joins TRBV4-3 to TRBJ1-4, with TRBD1 identical over 9 bases. V lost 3 bases, J lost 5 bases, and 4 bases stayed unmatched. The CDR3 extends over 15 amino acids. Looked up from germline, CDR1 is LGHNA and CDR2 is YSLEER. CDR3 coding DNA: TGCGCCAGCAGCCAGGACAGGGGCAAGAATGAAAAACTGTTTTTT. Its protein product is CASSQDRGKNEKLFF.

In nucleotides, the CDR3 is TGTGCCAGCAGCTTACAGGGCCGTAGCACAGATACGCAGTATTTT. Its protein product is CASSLQGRSTDTQYF. The gene calls are TRBV7-2 and TRBJ2-3; a weak D match, TRBD1 (5 bases). V lost 2 bases and J lost 0, with 9 bases in between. The CDR3 has 15 residues. The V gene's germline CDR1 is SGHTA and CDR2 FQGNSA.

The chain has TRBV6-9 and TRBJ1-2; D might be TRBD1 (5 bases). Germline V gene data show CDR1 as MNHGY and CDR2 as SVAAGI. This CDR3 contains 14 residues. V was cut by 6 bases and J by 8 bases, with 19 bases left in between. The CDR3 is CASSPPGGVDGYTF. CDR3 sequence (DNA): TGTGCCAGCAGCCCCCCCGGGGGAGTGGACGGCTACACCTTC.

The V call is TRBV6-5, the J call TRBJ1-2; D may be TRBD1 (5 bases). V was cut by 8 bases and J by 0 bases, with 10 bases left in between. Germline V gene sequence: CDR1 MNHEY, CDR2 SVGAGI. The CDR3 covers 13 residues. CDR3 sequence (DNA): TGTGCCAGCGGGGCAGGGACTAACTATGGCTACACCTTC. It encodes CASGAGTNYGYTF.

The chain joins TRBV7-8 to TRBJ2-1; 13 positions match TRBD2. The V gene end was trimmed by 5 bases and the J gene end by 2 bases; junction bases not matched to a gene: 9. There are 18 residues in the CDR3. From germline, CDR1 is SGHVS and CDR2 FQNEAQ. The CDR3 region is CASSRGLAGAPTYNEQFF. Here the CDR3 DNA reads TGTGCCAGCAGCCGCGGACTAGCGGGGGCCCCGACCTACAATGAGCAGTTCTTC.

This chain joins TRBV19 and TRBJ1-2; 7 bases map to TRBD1. In germline, CDR1 is LNHDA, CDR2 SQIVND (reference sequence). The CDR3 covers 13 residues. V shed 9 bases, J shed 4 bases, and the junction held 8 bases outside the gene matches. In DNA form, the CDR3 reads TGTGCCAGCACCCCGGACAGGCCCTATGGCTACACCTTC. It translates to CASTPDRPYGYTF.

This sequence joins TRBV19 and TRBJ2-7, with 8 nucleotides matching TRBD2. V lost 6 bases to trimming and J lost 4 bases; unmatched junction nucleotides: 11. Per the germline V gene, CDR1 is LNHDA and CDR2 is SQIVND (reference sequence). CDR3 length: 15 residues. The CDR3: CASRASTGGVYEQYF. Written as DNA, the CDR3 is TGTGCCAGTAGGGCCTCAACCGGGGGGGTTTACGAGCAGTACTTC.

This chain uses TRBV3-1 (or the pseudogene TRBV3-2) with TRBJ2-7, with 9 bases aligning to TRBD2. Germline V gene lookup returns CDR1 LGHDT and CDR2 YNNKEL (reference sequence). The junction had 0 bases not matched to a gene; V was cut back by 3 bases and J by 0 bases. This CDR3 is built from 14 residues. The CDR3 sequence: CASSQRGGSYEQYF. DNA for the CDR3: TGTGCCAGCAGCCAGCGGGGGGGCTCCTACGAGCAGTACTTC.

The CDR3 coding sequence is TGTGCCAGCGGAGGCGGGGGGGCGTACGAGCAGTACTTC. It translates to CASGGGGAYEQYF. V is TRBV2 and J is TRBJ2-7; 9 nucleotides agree with TRBD2. J lost 4 bases, V lost 8 bases, and 6 bases had no gene match. CDR3 length: 13 amino acids. CDR1 and CDR2 from the germline V gene are SNHLY and FYNNEI.

The sample holds one count of this clone. This chain joins TRBV3-1 (or the pseudogene TRBV3-2) and TRBJ1-6; 8 bases are a match to TRBD1. This CDR3 has 16 amino acids. Unmatched junction bases numbered 5, after V lost 0 bases and J lost 7 bases. Germline lookup yields CDR1 LGHDT and CDR2 YNNKEL (reference sequence). The CDR3 loop is CASSQDYWTGNSPLHF. The CDR3 region has the DNA TGTGCCAGCAGCCAAGATTACTGGACAGGGAATTCACCCCTCCACTTT.

J is TRBJ1-4 and V is TRBV5-6; 9 nucleotides agree with TRBD1. This CDR3 comprises 13 residues. The junction had 3 bases not matched to a gene; V was cut back by 4 bases and J by 8 bases. Per germline, CDR1 SGHDT and CDR2 YYEEEE. In DNA, the CDR3 is TGTGCCAGCAGCACGGACAGGGGCGAAAAACTGTTTTTT. Translated, it gives CASSTDRGEKLFF. The whole variable domain, filled in from reference TRBV5-6 and TRBJ1-4, reads DAGVTQSPTHLIKTRGQQVTLRCSPKSGHDTVSWYQQALGQGPQFIFQYYEEEERQRGNFPDRFSGHQFPNYSSELNVNALLLGDSALYLCASSTDRGEKLFFGSGTQLSVL.

V and J are TRBV5-1 and TRBJ1-1, with a tentative D call TRBD1 (6 bases). Germline V gene data show CDR1 as SGHRS and CDR2 as YFSETQ. The CDR3 runs to 13 residues. With 4 bases removed from V and 5 bases from J, the gap between germline ends came to 12 bases. The CDR3 here is CASSTGQQTEAFF. CDR3 nucleotides: TGCGCCAGCAGCACCGGACAGCAGACTGAAGCTTTCTTT.

This chain joins TRBV6-6 and TRBJ1-1; D is ambiguous. V was clipped by 0 bases and J by 0 bases, with 5 bases between them. CDR1 MNHNY and CDR2 SVGAGI come from the germline V gene (reference sequence). This CDR3 region has 14 residues. The CDR3 nucleotides are TGTGCCAGCAGTTACTCGACTCTGAACACTGAAGCTTTCTTT. Its protein is CASSYSTLNTEAFF.

V and J are TRBV7-2 and TRBJ2-6, with a tentative D call TRBD1 (5 bases). Trimming removed 6 bases from V and 2 bases from J, with 14 bases in between. This CDR3 is built from 16 residues. From germline, CDR1 is SGHTA and CDR2 FQGNSA. The CDR3 here is CASSPGSVPGANVLTF. The CDR3 DNA reads as TGTGCCAGCAGTCCAGGGTCAGTTCCTGGGGCCAACGTCCTGACTTTC.

The chain is built from TRBV5-8 and TRBJ2-1, with TRBD1 identical over 10 bases. V lost 3 bases, J lost 0 bases, and 9 bases stayed unmatched. This CDR3 has 18 residues. CDR1 is SGHTS and CDR2 is YDEGEE in the germline V gene. The DNA for the CDR3 is TGTGCCAGCAGCTCGGATATTCGACAGGGGGCCTCCTACAATGAGCAGTTCTTC. This encodes CASSSDIRQGASYNEQFF.

This chain links TRBV6-2 or TRBV6-3 with TRBJ2-1, with 8 bases matching TRBD2. The V gene end was trimmed by 5 bases and the J gene end by 4 bases; junction bases not matched to a gene: 4. The CDR3 loop spans 14 amino acids. Germline CDR1 and CDR2: MNHEY and SVGEGT. The DNA of the CDR3 is TGTGCCAGCAGTGCGACTAGCGTTTACAATGAGCAGTTCTTC. The encoded protein is CASSATSVYNEQFF.

In its sample, this clone was seen a few times. The V call is TRBV10-3, the J call TRBJ1-2; 7 nucleotides match TRBD1. Trimming removed 0 bases from V and 4 bases from J; junction bases left unmatched: 2. Germline CDR1 and CDR2: ENHRY and SYGVKD. This CDR3 has 14 amino acids. The CDR3 DNA reads as TGTGCCATCAGTGAGTCGAACAGGGGCTATGGCTACACCTTC. Its protein product is CAISESNRGYGYTF.

This chain links TRBV28 with TRBJ1-2, with D perhaps matching TRBD1 (6 bases). This CDR3 region has 14 residues. Germline CDR1 is MDHEN and CDR2 is SYDVKM. V was pared by 2 bases and J by 8 bases, with 15 bases between. The CDR3 DNA reads TGTGCCAGCAGTTTACCCGGGGGGGGCCGGGGCTACACCTTC. It encodes CASSLPGGGRGYTF.

This clone has only one observation. The chain recombines TRBV9 with TRBJ2-2, with TRBD1 matching 7 bases. Germline assignment: CDR1 SGDLS and CDR2 YYNGEE. V was clipped by 2 bases and J by 2 bases; unmatched bases: 3. The CDR3 sequence is 15 residues long. The CDR3 sequence is CASSVRGGNTGELFF. In DNA, the CDR3 is TGTGCCAGCAGCGTTCGAGGGGGCAACACCGGGGAGCTGTTTTTT.